These 29 T cell receptor beta chains originate from one sample sequenced in a study of spatial heterogeneity in lung cancer (dated by TCRdb to 2018 to 2020). Libraries came from 5' RACE. TCRdb records NextSeq 500 as the sequencer. TCRdb reanalyzed the raw reads on its own, using fastp at Q25 for trimming and MiXCR for clone calling, and kept in-frame beta chains. Under each unique CDR3 protein, matching rows form one entry showing the most common genes and DNA. Counted in this sample were 40,000 to 50,000 distinct CDR3 sequences; roughly 10% of them appeared once. The top ten hold roughly 18% of the sample. The time point label of this sample denotes: blood at routine non-recurrence follow-up after resection. Material: PBMCs, obtained at follow-up. The receptor set was obtained from a female donor with early-stage non-small cell lung cancer.

This clonotype occurred many times. The chain employs TRBV28 and TRBJ1-5; TRBD1 agrees at 9 bases. V trimming: 5 bases; J trimming: 3 bases; junction bases outside the gene matches: 11. The length of the CDR3 is 17 residues. Looked up from germline, CDR1 is MDHEN and CDR2 is SYDVKM. DNA for the CDR3: TGTGCCAGCAGTCACCAACCGTGGACAGGGGTCAATCAGCCCCAGCATTTT. It codes for CASSHQPWTGVNQPQHF.

This clonotype is a singleton in its sample. V is TRBV6-6 and J is TRBJ2-3; tentatively, D is TRBD2 (6 bases). Trimming shortened V by 6 bases and J by 6 bases, and 10 bases separated the two germline ends. The CDR3 has 12 residues. Germline loops: CDR1 MNHNY, CDR2 SVGAGI (reference sequence). The CDR3, as DNA: TGTGCCAGCAGCTACGGGAGCGATACGCAGTATTTT. It encodes CASSYGSDTQYF.

This clonotype was seen a few times. The V and J genes are TRBV7-8 and TRBJ1-2, with TRBD1 as a possible D gene (6 bases). The CDR3 sequence is 15 residues long. The V and J ends lost 5 bases and 2 bases respectively, with 15 bases between them. The germline V gene has CDR1 SGHVS and CDR2 FQNEAQ. The CDR3 nucleotides are TGTGCCAGCAGCCCCCGGTTTGGGGGCAACTATGGCTACACCTTC. This translates into CASSPRFGGNYGYTF.

By its share, this clonotype is medium-sized (0.01 to 0.1%). J is TRBJ2-3 and V is TRBV29-1; 11 positions agree with TRBD2. The V and J ends lost 1 base and 3 bases, in that order; junction bases with no gene match: 3. The CDR3 consists of 15 residues. CDR1 is SQVTM and CDR2 is ANQGSEA in the germline V gene. The CDR3, as DNA: TGCAGCGTTGAAGGCACTAGCGGGGGAACAGATACGCAGTATTTT. Translated, it gives CSVEGTSGGTDTQYF.

This clonotype has ten or more counts. Given a much more abundant clone one base away, this may be a read error. The gene calls are TRBV6-2 or TRBV6-3 and TRBJ2-3, with unresolved D. The germline CDR1 and CDR2 sequences are MNHEY and SVGEGT. The CDR3 loop spans 13 amino acids. The CDR3 nucleotides are TGTGCCAGCAGTTACTCGGCGGCAGATAGGCAGTATTTT. This gives the protein CASSYSAADRQYF.

This chain joins TRBV10-3 and TRBJ1-5; D might be TRBD1 (5 bases). CDR3 length: 17 residues. Per the germline V gene, CDR1 is ENHRY and CDR2 is SYGVKD. Deletions cut 0 bases from V and 2 bases from J, with 14 bases between. The DNA for the CDR3 is TGTGCCATCAGTGAGTCATGGCGGGGGTTGGGCAATCAGCCCCAGCATTTT. It translates to CAISESWRGLGNQPQHF.

This clonotype was counted a few times. The rearrangement joins TRBV10-3 to TRBJ2-2; 8 bases agree with TRBD1. The germline V gene encodes CDR1 ENHRY and CDR2 SYGVKD. After removal of 2 bases from V and 1 base from J, the junction contained 3 bases not matched to a gene. The CDR3 has 16 amino acids. The CDR3 is CAISEAGTGNTGELFF. CDR3 coding DNA: TGTGCCATCAGTGAGGCCGGGACAGGGAACACCGGGGAGCTGTTTTTT.

The V call is TRBV7-3, the J call TRBJ2-3; D not certain. The CDR3 consists of 15 residues. V was pared by 5 bases and J by 0 bases, with 12 bases between. Germline assignment: CDR1 SGHTA and CDR2 FQGTGA. In DNA form, the CDR3 reads TGTGCCAGCAGCCCTGGGCTAAGAAGCACAGATACGCAGTATTTT. Amino acids: CASSPGLRSTDTQYF.

This clonotype was counted many times. This sequence joins TRBV10-3 and TRBJ1-2; 11 bases fit TRBD1. Germline V gene lookup returns CDR1 ENHRY and CDR2 SYGVKD. The V gene end was trimmed by 9 bases and the J gene end by 8 bases; junction bases not matched to a gene: 8. This CDR3 has 13 residues. In DNA form, the CDR3 reads TGTGCCATTGCCAAGGACAGGGGGCTCGGCTACACCTTC. The encoded protein is CAIAKDRGLGYTF.

This clonotype was detected a few times. This chain links TRBV3-1 with TRBJ1-6; D not certain. This CDR3 has 18 residues. In germline, CDR1 is LGHDT, CDR2 YNNKEL (reference sequence). The V and J ends lost 0 bases and 4 bases respectively, with 16 bases between them. This CDR3 reads CASSQDWASSSYNSPLHF. The CDR3 DNA reads TGTGCCAGCAGCCAAGACTGGGCTTCCAGTAGTTATAATTCACCCCTCCACTTT.

The chain carries TRBV5-1 and TRBJ2-5; D is uncertain. Germline V gene lookup returns CDR1 SGHRS and CDR2 YFSETQ. The CDR3 length is 16 residues. V lost 3 bases and J 7 bases, leaving 22 bases between the germline ends. CDR3 DNA: TGCGCCAGCAGCTCCCTACTGGCAGGTTCTATAAGGACCCAGTACTTC. Protein sequence: CASSSLLAGSIRTQYF.

This clonotype was counted ten times or more. CDR3 sequence (DNA): TGTGCCAGCTCACCAAAGTGGGACACCCAGCAGTACTTC. Protein product: CASSPKWDTQQYF. This chain links TRBV18 with TRBJ2-7; the D gene is possibly TRBD1 (6 bases). This CDR3 region has 13 residues. The V gene lost 2 bases and the J gene lost 8 bases, with 13 bases spanning the gap. From germline, CDR1 is KGHSH and CDR2 LQKENI.

This clonotype occurred many times. The gene calls are TRBV3-1 and TRBJ2-1; 9 bases are a match to TRBD1. There are 15 residues in the CDR3. Germline V lookup: CDR1 LGHDT, CDR2 YNNKEL (reference sequence). Losses at the gene ends were 6 bases for V and 9 bases for J; bases not matched to a gene: 12. The CDR3 nucleotides are TGTGCCAGCAGATCGGACAGGGGTACGGTCACTGAGCAGTTCTTC. Its translation is CASRSDRGTVTEQFF.

A few counts support this clonotype. V is TRBV3-1 and J is TRBJ1-3; D uncertain. The CDR3 consists of 15 residues. The V gene lost 1 base and the J gene lost 4 bases, with 11 bases spanning the gap. The germline V gene has CDR1 LGHDT and CDR2 YNNKEL (reference sequence). For the CDR3, the DNA is TGTGCCAGCAGCCAAGGGAACCACAACGGAAACACCATATATTTT. Its protein product is CASSQGNHNGNTIYF.

This clonotype was counted ten times or more. This chain links TRBV7-9 with TRBJ1-2; D unresolved. Looked up from germline, CDR1 is SEHNR and CDR2 is FQNEAQ (reference sequence). V lost 7 bases and J 8 bases, leaving 14 bases between the germline ends. The CDR3 totals 12 residues. CDR3 in DNA: TGTGCCAGCACCTTCCCTCAGGACGGCTACACCTTC. Its translation is CASTFPQDGYTF. The full variable domain, rest sourced from reference TRBV7-9 and TRBJ1-2, is DTGVSQNPRHKITKRGQNVTFRCDPISEHNRLYWYRQTLGQGPEFLTYFQNEAQLEKSRLLSDRFSAERPKGSFSTLEIQRTEQGDSAMYLCASTFPQDGYTFGSGTRLTVV.

This clonotype appeared many times. The J gene is TRBJ2-1, the V gene TRBV6-5; 7 bases are shared with TRBD1. The V gene end was trimmed by 4 bases and the J gene end by 0 bases; junction bases not matched to a gene: 3. CDR3 size: 15 residues. CDR1 and CDR2 from the germline V gene are MNHEY and SVGAGI. The CDR3 spells CASSFQGDSYNEQFF. In nucleotides, the CDR3 is TGTGCCAGCAGTTTCCAGGGGGACTCCTACAATGAGCAGTTCTTC.

This chain uses TRBV15 with TRBJ2-7; D ambiguous. The CDR3 is 15 residues long. Per the germline V gene, CDR1 is LNHNV and CDR2 is YYDKDF (reference sequence). V lost 0 bases to trimming and J lost 0 bases, with 9 bases between them. This CDR3 is CATSRDHGVSYEQYF. The CDR3 DNA reads TGTGCCACCAGCAGAGATCATGGGGTCTCCTACGAGCAGTACTTC.

This clonotype was detected ten times or more. This chain connects TRBV19 to TRBJ2-3, with D tentatively TRBD1 (5 bases). V was pared by 4 bases and J by 1 base, with 12 bases between. CDR3 size: 15 residues. Germline CDR1 LNHDA, CDR2 SQIVND (reference sequence). Here the CDR3 reads CASSKDMPGTDTQYF. As DNA, the CDR3 is TGTGCCAGTAGTAAGGACATGCCTGGCACAGATACGCAGTATTTT.

V is TRBV9 and J is TRBJ2-1; no reliable D call. The CDR3 has 16 amino acids. Germline-derived CDR1 and CDR2 are SGDLS and YYNGEE. Trimming took 1 base from V and 2 from J, leaving 13 bases between them. In nucleotides, the CDR3 is TGTGCCAGCAGCGTAAGCCCCACGGGCCCCTACAATGAGCAGTTCTTC. This codes for CASSVSPTGPYNEQFF.

In its sample, this clonotype was seen many times. This rearrangement joins TRBV9 to TRBJ1-5; 7 nucleotides line up with TRBD1. V lost 4 bases to trimming and J lost 4 bases; unmatched junction nucleotides: 11. In germline, CDR1 is SGDLS, CDR2 YYNGEE. The CDR3 loop spans 16 amino acids. The CDR3 loop is CASSPGGSAHNQPQHF. Here the CDR3 DNA reads TGTGCCAGCAGCCCAGGGGGGTCTGCCCATAATCAGCCCCAGCATTTT.

J is TRBJ2-4 and V is TRBV4-1, with D possibly being TRBD1 or TRBD2 (6 bases each). Trimming removed 3 bases from V and 0 bases from J, with 15 bases in between. CDR1 and CDR2 from the germline V gene are MGHRA and YSYEKL. The CDR3 has 17 amino acids. The CDR3 here is CASSQNVGGLAKNIQYF. CDR3 nucleotides: TGCGCCAGCAGCCAGAACGTAGGGGGGCTAGCCAAAAACATTCAGTACTTC.

This clonotype was seen a few times. The chain is built from TRBV5-1 and TRBJ2-3; D may be TRBD1 (6 bases). V was clipped by 0 bases and J by 7 bases, with 15 bases between them. The CDR3 is made up of 15 amino acids. The germline V gene encodes CDR1 SGHRS and CDR2 YFSETQ. CDR3 sequence: CASSLAGTKSHTQYF. The CDR3 region has the DNA TGCGCCAGCAGCTTGGCCGGGACAAAATCCCATACGCAGTATTTT.

This clonotype was observed a few times. This rearrangement joins TRBV28 to TRBJ2-2, with a possible D match to TRBD2 (5 bases). V was trimmed by 3 bases and J by 4 bases, leaving 15 bases between them. The CDR3 runs 16 residues. Germline V gives CDR1 MDHEN, CDR2 SYDVKM. This CDR3 is CASSFSGLTFTGELFF. The CDR3 nucleotides are TGTGCCAGCAGTTTCTCTGGACTCACCTTCACCGGGGAGCTGTTTTTT.

This clonotype was counted at least ten times. The CDR3 sequence: CASKLGGGTYEQYF. The CDR3 nucleotides read TGTGCCAGCAAATTAGGTGGGGGGACCTACGAGCAGTACTTC. The V call is TRBV28, the J call TRBJ2-7; tentative D call: TRBD2 (6 bases). The length of the CDR3 is 14 residues. Between the trimmed V and J ends, which lost 7 bases and 2 bases, there was a span of 15 bases. Germline CDR1 MDHEN, CDR2 SYDVKM.

There are many counts of this clonotype. The rearrangement links TRBV28 to TRBJ2-2; 7 bases are a match to TRBD1. The CDR3 sequence is 16 residues long. The V segment lost 4 bases and the J segment 5 bases; nucleotides outside the gene matches: 10. Germline CDR1 is MDHEN and CDR2 is SYDVKM. The CDR3 here is CASSSADRAETGELFF. CDR3 DNA sequence: TGTGCCAGCAGTTCAGCCGACAGGGCAGAAACCGGGGAGCTGTTTTTT.

Within the sample, this clonotype is medium-sized (0.01 to 0.1%). The rearrangement joins TRBV29-1 to TRBJ1-1, with D perhaps TRBD1 (6 bases). The CDR3 has 14 residues. Per germline, CDR1 SQVTM and CDR2 ANQGSEA. V was shortened by 4 bases and J by 0 bases, with 12 bases between the two germline ends. CDR3 sequence: CSVAAGALNTEAFF. As DNA, the CDR3 is TGCAGCGTTGCTGCAGGGGCCCTGAACACTGAAGCTTTCTTT.

Ten or more counts support this clonotype. The J gene is TRBJ1-2, the V gene TRBV5-4; D not resolved. Germline V gene sequence: CDR1 SGHNT, CDR2 YYREEE (reference sequence). V shed 7 bases and J shed 1 base, with 8 bases lying between them. This CDR3 is 12 amino acids long. CDR3 amino acids: CASPDLNYGYTF. The CDR3 coding sequence is TGTGCCAGCCCTGATCTTAACTATGGCTACACCTTC.

V usage is TRBV14 and J usage is TRBJ1-6; 7 nucleotides agree with TRBD1. The V gene's germline CDR1 is SGHDN and CDR2 FVKESK. The CDR3 is made up of 15 amino acids. V was pared by 7 bases and J by 2 bases, with 5 bases of the junction left unmatched. The CDR3 region has the DNA TGTGCCAGCACGGATACAGGGGCCTATAATTCACCCCTCCACTTT. It translates to CASTDTGAYNSPLHF.

This clonotype was picked up a small number of times. The rearrangement links TRBV11-2 to TRBJ2-7, with D tentatively TRBD1 (6 bases). Germline V gene lookup returns CDR1 SGHAT and CDR2 FQNNGV. CDR3 length equals 16 residues. V dropped 5 bases and J dropped 2 bases, with 19 bases sitting between them. The CDR3 region is CASSLSPYRDPYEQYF. The CDR3 bases are TGTGCCAGCAGCCTTAGTCCATACAGGGACCCCTACGAGCAGTACTTC.